The source of this T cell receptor (beta chain) is a study of vaccination effects on CD4 cells after COVID-19. The protocol was immunoSEQ multiplex PCR, while the TCRdb copy is restricted to in-frame clones and leaves out a portion. Counted here are 13,000 to 15,000 clones, around 76% occurring once; the ten biggest clones make up approximately 25%. Trimming at V came to 4 bases and at J to 3 bases, leaving 8 bases not matched to a gene. CDR1 MGHRA and CDR2 YSYEKL come from the germline V gene. The length of the CDR3 is 16 residues. ViraFEST used viral peptide pools to expand antigen-specific CD4+ T cells before sequencing. Subsequent to 10 days of culture, CD4+ T cells were isolated. Supplemented with around 9.3 IU/ml IL-2 and 10 ug/ml peptides, approximately 2 million PBMC per well were kept in culture. Comment on this clone: What it binds is unknown.

The origin of this receptor is a human donor who received a COVID-19 vaccine. The specimen comprised CD4+ T cells from PBMCs cultured with HCoV-229E spike peptides, sampled before COVID-19 vaccination. This chain uses TRBV4-1 with TRBJ2-3, with 9 bases fitting TRBD2. For the CDR3, the DNA is TGCGCCAGCAGCCTCGGTGGCGGGAGGGCTACAGATACGCAGTATTTT. Translation: CASSLGGGRATDTQYF.